Each of the 10 T cell receptor beta chains below was sequenced from the same sample in a study of OX40 agonist ivuxolimab in advanced cancers. TCRdb keeps only in-frame clones here, not all; method: immunoSEQ multiplex PCR. This sample carries about 61,000 clones, over 80% of them seen once, and the ten largest clones take 23%. Sample: CD4+ or CD8+ T cells sorted from blood, taken in a trial of the OX40 agonist ivuxolimab. The receptor source for this set is an adult with an advanced solid tumor such as melanoma, head and neck, liver or kidney cancer.

The count of this clone is one. This chain uses TRBV19 with TRBJ1-6; D is unresolved. Germline V CDR1 and CDR2: LNHDA, SQIVND (reference sequence). Trimming stripped 10 bases from V and 8 bases from J, with 18 bases between. The length of the CDR3 is 14 residues. In DNA, the CDR3 is TGTGCCAATCACGACGGGAATTTTGATTCACCCCTCCACTTT. Translation gives CANHDGNFDSPLHF.

This sequence joins TRBV5-8 and TRBJ1-5, with a tentative D call TRBD1 (6 bases). Germline V gives CDR1 SGHTS, CDR2 YDEGEE. There are 15 residues in the CDR3. Trimming left V 2 bases short and J 7 bases short, with 16 bases between. The CDR3 nucleotides read TGTGCCAGCAGCTTTACAGGGACTACGAAACAGCCCCAGCATTTT. Amino acid sequence: CASSFTGTTKQPQHF.

This clone was observed many times. V usage is TRBV5-1 and J usage is TRBJ2-1; TRBD1 matches 9 bases. Germline V gives CDR1 SGHRS, CDR2 YFSETQ. The CDR3 totals 15 residues. V was clipped by 4 bases and J by 3 bases; unmatched bases: 5. The CDR3 DNA is TGCGCCAGCAGCATCGGGACAGGGTACTACAATGAGCAGTTCTTC. Protein product: CASSIGTGYYNEQFF.

Remarks on this clone: A read error may be the cause here, since a much bigger clone is one base away. The sample holds other DNA sequences that translate to the same CDR3. The chain joins TRBV5-6 to TRBJ2-7; D is unclear. V lost 3 bases and J lost 0, with 1 base in between. The CDR3 covers 11 residues. Germline V gene data show CDR1 as SGHDT and CDR2 as YYEEEE. CDR3 nucleotides: TGTGCCAGCAGCTACTCCTACGAGCAGTACTTC. Its translation: CASSYSYEQYF.

The chain is built from TRBV29-1 and TRBJ1-5; possible D gene TRBD1, 5 bases. Germline V gene sequence: CDR1 SQVTM, CDR2 ANQGSEA. With 4 bases removed from V and 6 bases from J, the gap between germline ends came to 13 bases. The CDR3 length is 13 residues. CDR3 bases: TGCAGCGTTGCGCGAGGGGACGGTCAGCCCCAGCATTTT. Encoded protein: CSVARGDGQPQHF.

The chain uses TRBV28 and TRBJ2-7, with D possibly matching TRBD1 (5 bases). This CDR3 spans 14 amino acids. V shed 2 bases and J shed 2 bases, with 10 bases lying between them. The germline gives CDR1 MDHEN, CDR2 SYDVKM. The CDR3 DNA is TGTGCCAGCAGTTTAAGTGACAGTCCCTACGAGCAGTACTTC. It translates to CASSLSDSPYEQYF.

V and J are TRBV29-1 and TRBJ1-1, with 8 bases fitting TRBD1. Losses at the gene ends were 1 base for V and 7 bases for J; bases not matched to a gene: 14. CDR1 and CDR2 from the germline V gene are SQVTM and ANQGSEA. The CDR3 loop spans 16 amino acids. CDR3 sequence reads: CSVEGGVGQARGEAFF. The CDR3 DNA reads TGCAGCGTTGAAGGGGGTGTGGGACAGGCGAGGGGTGAAGCTTTCTTT.

This chain connects TRBV6-5 to TRBJ2-5; D perhaps matches TRBD2 (6 bases). Looked up from germline, CDR1 is MNHEY and CDR2 is SVGAGI. Deletions cut 2 bases from V and 3 bases from J, with 7 bases between. The CDR3 consists of 13 residues. CDR3 DNA sequence: TGTGCCAGCAGTTACCGGGAGAAAGAGACCCAGTACTTC. Amino acids: CASSYREKETQYF.

V usage is TRBV28 and J usage is TRBJ1-5; 10 positions agree with TRBD1. Germline trimming cut 3 bases from V and 3 bases from J; bases unmatched to any gene: 5. CDR1 is MDHEN, CDR2 SYDVKM, per germline. The CDR3 contains 16 residues. CDR3 protein: CASSFRQGAINQPQHF. In DNA, the CDR3 is TGTGCCAGCAGTTTCCGACAGGGGGCGATCAATCAGCCCCAGCATTTT. The full variable domain, its missing parts supplied by reference TRBV28 and TRBJ1-5, is DVKVTQSSRYLVKRTGEKVFLECVQDMDHENMFWYRQDPGLGLRLIYFSYDVKMKEKGDIPEGYSVSREKKERFSLILESASTNQTSMYLCASSFRQGAINQPQHFGDGTRLSIL.

The chain carries TRBV13 and TRBJ2-7; D is ambiguous. The V and J ends lost 4 bases and 4 bases respectively, with 11 bases between them. The CDR3 consists of 13 residues. The germline V gene has CDR1 PRHDT and CDR2 FYEKMQ (reference sequence). The CDR3 nucleotides read TGTGCCAGCAGCTCAAGTACAAGGTACGAGCAGTACGTC. It encodes CASSSSTRYEQYV.